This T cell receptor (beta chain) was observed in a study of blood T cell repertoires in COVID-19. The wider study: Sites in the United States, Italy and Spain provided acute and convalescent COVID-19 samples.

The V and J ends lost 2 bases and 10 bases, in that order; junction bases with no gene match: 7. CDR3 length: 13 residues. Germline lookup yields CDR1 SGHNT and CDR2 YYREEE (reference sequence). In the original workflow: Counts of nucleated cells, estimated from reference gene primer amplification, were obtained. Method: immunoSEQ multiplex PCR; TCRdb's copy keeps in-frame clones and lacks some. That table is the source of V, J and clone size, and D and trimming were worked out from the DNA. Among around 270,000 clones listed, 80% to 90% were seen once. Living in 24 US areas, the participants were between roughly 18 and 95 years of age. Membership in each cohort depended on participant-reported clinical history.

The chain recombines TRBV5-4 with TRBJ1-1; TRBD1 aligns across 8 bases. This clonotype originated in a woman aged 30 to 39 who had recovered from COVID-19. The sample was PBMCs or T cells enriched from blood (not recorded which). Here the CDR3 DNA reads TGTGCCAGCAGCTTTGGACAGGGAGATGCAGCTTTCTTT. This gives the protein CASSFGQGDAAFF.